This TCR beta chain was sequenced for a study of T cells after yellow fever vaccination. CDR3 length: 16 residues. V lost 5 bases and J lost 3, with 16 bases in between. CDR1 is LGHNA and CDR2 is YSLEER in the germline V gene. The study made its TCR cDNA through 5'RACE template switching. That step introduced a universal primer site along with UMIs. TCRdb itself ran the 5' RACE reads through MiXCR, one entry per CDR3 protein. The repertoire holds some 120,000 distinct CDR3 sequences, about 8.2% seen once, with approximately 39% in the top ten. This sample comprised CD8+ T cells sorted from PBMCs, obtained on the day of the yellow fever booster vaccination. The V gene is TRBV4-3, the J gene TRBJ2-2, with a weak D call TRBD2 (7 bases). This TCR came from a young man who received the YFV17D yellow fever vaccine. This CDR3 is CASSWGGRMDTGELFF. CDR3 DNA: TGCGCCAGCAGCTGGGGGGGCCGAATGGACACCGGGGAGCTGTTTTTT.